The 8 T cell receptor beta chains in this list originate from one sample, sequenced in a study of T cell responses to AZD1222 COVID-19 vaccine (dated by TCRdb to the early 2020s). Read against the paper, the sample's time point label means: baseline before first vaccination. Library prep was done by the immunoSEQ multiplex PCR assay. As stored in TCRdb, this immuneACCESS dataset retains in-frame rearrangements with V and J assigned. A fraction of the clones does not appear; measured against another copy, unresolved V genes explain less than half of the discrepancy, and the remainder lacks a known reason. The sample includes 55,000 to 85,000 clones, with 80% to 85% observed a single time. 8% to 10% of the sample is held by the ten biggest clonotypes. The sample in question was peripheral blood, obtained on day 0 of AZD1222 vaccination. These receptors originate from an adult in good health.

This chain links TRBV11-3 with TRBJ2-7; 9 bases are shared with TRBD1. Germline loops: CDR1 SGHNT, CDR2 YENEEA. Losses at the gene ends were 6 bases for V and 3 bases for J; bases not matched to a gene: 9. This CDR3 contains 15 residues. The CDR3 region is CASSPGQGYDYEQYF. The CDR3 region has the DNA TGTGCCAGCAGTCCGGGACAGGGTTATGACTACGAGCAGTACTTC.

V usage is TRBV6-1 and J usage is TRBJ2-5, with 8 nucleotides matching TRBD1. V dropped 3 bases and J dropped 4; count of bases not matched to a gene: 4. Germline V gene sequence: CDR1 MNHNS, CDR2 SASEGT. This CDR3 is built from 14 residues. CDR3: CASSEAGGIETQYF. The CDR3 region has the DNA TGTGCCAGCAGTGAGGCAGGGGGCATAGAGACCCAGTACTTC.

The V gene is TRBV5-1, the J gene TRBJ2-3; 7 bases fit TRBD2. This CDR3 has 14 amino acids. V was pared by 5 bases and J by 0 bases, with 3 bases of the junction left unmatched. The germline V gene encodes CDR1 SGHRS and CDR2 YFSETQ. Written as DNA, the CDR3 is TGCGCCAGCAGAGCGGGACCGAGCACAGATACGCAGTATTTT. It yields the protein CASRAGPSTDTQYF.

The rearrangement uses TRBV18 and TRBJ1-5; D possibly corresponds to TRBD1 (5 bases). The CDR3 is 16 amino acids. Germline CDR1 KGHSH, CDR2 LQKENI. Trimming stripped 2 bases from V and 1 base from J, with 12 bases between. The CDR3 coding sequence is TGTGCCAGCTCACCAAATCAGCGGGGGAGCAATCAGCCCCAGCATTTT. Translation gives CASSPNQRGSNQPQHF.

This clone was found once. The CDR3 sequence: CASSHLGQGNQPQHF. As DNA, the CDR3 is TGCGCCAGCAGCCACCTCGGACAGGGCAATCAGCCCCAGCATTTT. This chain links TRBV4-1 with TRBJ1-5; 7 bases map to TRBD1. CDR3 length: 15 residues. Germline CDR1 is MGHRA and CDR2 is YSYEKL. Unmatched junction bases numbered 4, after V lost 3 bases and J lost 2 bases.

The V call is TRBV3-1 (or the pseudogene TRBV3-2), the J call TRBJ1-2, with TRBD1 matching over 11 bases. CDR1 and CDR2 (germline): LGHDT, YNNKEL (reference sequence). The V and J ends lost 2 bases and 4 bases, in that order; junction bases with no gene match: 9. The CDR3 is made up of 17 amino acids. In nucleotides, the CDR3 is TGTGCCAGCAGCCAAAGAGCTGGACAGGGGGCAGTCTATGGCTACACCTTC. This translates into CASSQRAGQGAVYGYTF.

The chain recombines TRBV10-3 with TRBJ2-4; D is possibly TRBD1 or TRBD2 (5 bases each). CDR1 and CDR2 from the germline V gene are ENHRY and SYGVKD. The CDR3 loop spans 15 amino acids. Trimming left V 2 bases short and J 6 bases short, with 14 bases between. DNA for the CDR3: TGTGCCATCAGTGAGGGGACCAATGGGGGAAACATTCAGTACTTC. It translates to CAISEGTNGGNIQYF.

V usage is TRBV28 and J usage is TRBJ1-6; TRBD1 might be the D (5 bases). Germline V gene lookup returns CDR1 MDHEN and CDR2 SYDVKM. The CDR3 is 15 amino acids. V lost 0 bases and J 7 bases, leaving 10 bases between the germline ends. The DNA of the CDR3 is TGTGCCAGCAGTTTATGGGCAGGGTCGAATTCACCCCTCCACTTT. Translation: CASSLWAGSNSPLHF.